Described below is a single TCR beta chain sequence and its context. The antigen remains unidentified. Trimming cost V 6 bases and J 2 bases, with 13 bases left between them. Germline V gives CDR1 MDHEN, CDR2 SYDVKM. The CDR3 has 14 amino acids. The protocol was immunoSEQ multiplex PCR, while the TCRdb copy is restricted to in-frame clones and leaves out a portion. The sample has 9,500 to 11,000 clones, approximately 80% seen once. Repeated repertoire sampling spanned the course of chemoradiotherapy. The data stem from a study of chemoradiotherapy in HPV16-positive cancers. The study, taken as a whole, reports: Only a couple of HPV16-positive patients supplied the functional HPV-specificity definition.

This clonotype originated in a human donor with HPV-associated anogenital cancer. This rearrangement joins TRBV28 to TRBJ1-2; unclear D gene. This specimen was tumor tissue, taken from a patient who underwent chemoradiotherapy. The CDR3, as DNA: TGTGCCAGCAGCCCTCGGTTCACCAACTATGGCTACACCTTC. This sequence encodes CASSPRFTNYGYTF.